A selection of T cell receptor beta chains follows, all from one sample in a study of blood T cells in healthy people across ages. TCRdb used MiXCR to reprocess the 5' RACE reads, holding one entry per CDR3 protein. The sample contains 1.8 million or so distinct CDR3 sequences, about two fifths of which appear only once. Specimen: blood. The origin of the receptors is a human donor in good health. The CDR3 runs from the conserved cysteine through the conserved F or W. Each record gives: V gene, J gene, clone size, D gene, CDR3 protein. D genes are given only for firm matches. The size of a clone is reported for some rows only, either as once, few or many, or as a class for expanded clones.

TRBV7-2,TRBJ2-7,few,NA,CASSQSQGSQYF
TRBV12-5,TRBJ2-3,NA,NA,CASGFITDTQYF
TRBV4-1,TRBJ2-1,NA,TRBD2,CASSQGTGTSGNEQFF
TRBV20-1,TRBJ2-1,few,NA,CSGGAGPIDGEQFF
TRBV20-1,TRBJ1-1,NA,NA,CSARTRGFLAFF
TRBV6-6,TRBJ2-7,NA,TRBD1,CASSLIQGDYEQYF
TRBV4-3,TRBJ2-7,NA,NA,CASSQALLAYEQYF
TRBV7-9,TRBJ2-7,few,TRBD2,CASSALSGGYEQYF
TRBV7-8,TRBJ1-5,NA,NA,CASSPGRVGGNQPQHF
TRBV2,TRBJ2-7,NA,TRBD2,CASSGGRGLHYEQYF
TRBV7-6,NA,NA,NA,CASSWERNYEQYF
TRBV5-1,TRBJ2-3,NA,NA,CASGTGTQIDTQYF
TRBV6-5,TRBJ1-6,few,NA,CASSYKGYSPLHF
TRBV7-2,TRBJ1-5,once,TRBD1,CACSIGQGQPQHF
TRBV5-6,TRBJ2-1,once,TRBD2,CAGSSGGRGEQFF
TRBV9,NA,NA,NA,CASSVGQAVGGEQYF
TRBV7-2,TRBJ2-7,NA,TRBD1,CASSINRGRKESQYF
TRBV5-8,TRBJ1-2,NA,NA,CASGGITNYGYTF
TRBV3-1,TRBJ1-2,NA,TRBD1,CASSGDSQTHYGYTF
TRBV4-3,TRBJ1-4,NA,NA,CASSLSFGAWEKLFF
TRBV5-4,TRBJ2-1,NA,NA,CASSQITEGREQFF
TRBV11-2,TRBJ2-3,NA,TRBD2,CASSLWQRGTDTQYF
TRBV12-3/TRBV12-4,TRBJ2-7,NA,NA,CASAGTTYEQYF
TRBV7-9,TRBJ2-1,few,NA,CASSSSIPRFYNEQFF
TRBV6-5,TRBJ2-5,NA,TRBD2,CASSYILGGETQYF